This T cell receptor (beta chain) was recorded in a study of Ad26.COV2.S vaccination and SARS-CoV-2 variants. The germline V gene has CDR1 LNHDA and CDR2 SQIVND (reference sequence). The CDR3 consists of 15 residues. V lost 7 bases and J 0 bases, leaving 13 bases between the germline ends. Of note for this clone: What it binds is not known.

Generated by immunoSEQ multiplex PCR, the TCRdb table keeps only in-frame clones and is missing some. The data contain 350,000 to 400,000 clones, about 85% of them singletons. Stated treatment: roughly 18 received Ad26.COV2.S at low or high dose, single or two shots; roughly 5 received placebo; per-sample allocation not given. Sampling happened 63 days after the first vaccine or placebo injection. Vaccination used an Ad26 vector expressing Wuhan-strain SARS-CoV-2 spike. Study-level findings and limits: Vaccinated and placebo-treated recipients had similar non-spike TCR breadth. Marked by substantial breadth, spike-specific CD8+ and CD4+ T cell responses were reportedly seen after vaccination.

The V and J genes are TRBV19 and TRBJ1-5; D gene uncertain. The clonotype was recovered from a person between 18 and 59 years old who received the Ad26.COV2.S COVID-19 vaccine or a placebo. The sample in question was peripheral blood, obtained in a trial of Ad26.COV2.S vaccine versus placebo. CDR3 nucleotides: TGTGCCAGTATGATCTTCGTAAATAGCAATCAGCCCCAGCATTTT. Its protein is CASMIFVNSNQPQHF.